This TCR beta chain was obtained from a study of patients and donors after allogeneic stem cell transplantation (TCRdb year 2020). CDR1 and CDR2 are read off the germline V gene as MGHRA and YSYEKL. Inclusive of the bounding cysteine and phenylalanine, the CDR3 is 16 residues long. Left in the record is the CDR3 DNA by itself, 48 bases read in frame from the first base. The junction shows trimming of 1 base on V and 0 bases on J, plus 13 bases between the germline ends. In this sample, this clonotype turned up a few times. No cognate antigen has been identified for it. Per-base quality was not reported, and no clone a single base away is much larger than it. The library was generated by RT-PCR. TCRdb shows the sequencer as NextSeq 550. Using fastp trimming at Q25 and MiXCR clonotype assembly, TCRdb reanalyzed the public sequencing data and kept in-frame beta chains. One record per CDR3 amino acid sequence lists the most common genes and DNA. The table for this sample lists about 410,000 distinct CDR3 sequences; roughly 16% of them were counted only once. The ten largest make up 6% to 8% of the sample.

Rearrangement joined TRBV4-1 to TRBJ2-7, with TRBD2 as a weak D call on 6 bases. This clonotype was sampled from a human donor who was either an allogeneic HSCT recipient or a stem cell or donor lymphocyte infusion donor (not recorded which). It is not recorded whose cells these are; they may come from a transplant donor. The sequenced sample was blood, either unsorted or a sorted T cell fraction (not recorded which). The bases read TGCGCCAGCAGCCAAGGGGCTGGACTAAGCTCCTACGAGCAGTACTTC. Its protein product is CASSQGAGLSSYEQYF.